What follows are 20 T cell receptor beta chains derived from one specimen sequenced in a study of cytomegalovirus exposure and HLA in healthy donors. The PCR employed 60 Vbeta primers together with 13 Jbeta primers. Measured with immunoSEQ multiplex PCR; TCRdb has only the in-frame clones, and not every one. The data contain about 180,000 clones, 60% to 85% of them singletons. The material sequenced was PBMCs. Every receptor here comes from a man younger than 30 in good health and CMV-seronegative.

The CDR3: CASSLGLRGDTEAFF. CDR3 in DNA: TGCGCCAGCAGCTTGGGACTCCGAGGCGACACTGAAGCTTTCTTT. The chain joins TRBV5-1 to TRBJ1-1, with unresolved D. Deletions cut 0 bases from V and 3 bases from J, with 12 bases between. The CDR3 has 15 amino acids. Germline loops: CDR1 SGHRS, CDR2 YFSETQ.

V and J are TRBV4-2 and TRBJ2-1; 13 bases are shared with TRBD2. V lost 4 bases to trimming and J lost 6 bases; unmatched junction nucleotides: 6. Looked up from germline, CDR1 is LGHNA and CDR2 is YNFKEQ. The CDR3 loop spans 16 amino acids. In nucleotides, the CDR3 is TGTGCCAGCAGCCTCTTACTAGCGGGGGGGGGCAATGAGCAGTTCTTC. Protein product: CASSLLLAGGGNEQFF.

The chain links TRBV5-1 to TRBJ2-7; the D gene is possibly TRBD2 (5 bases). Germline CDR1 reads SGHRS; CDR2 reads YFSETQ. The V gene lost 4 bases and the J gene lost 2 bases, with 16 bases spanning the gap. CDR3 length: 15 residues. CDR3 protein: CASSKRTEAAYEQYF. CDR3 in DNA: TGCGCCAGCAGCAAACGGACGGAGGCTGCCTACGAGCAGTACTTC.

The chain has TRBV5-4 and TRBJ1-2; 7 nucleotides line up with TRBD1. This CDR3 has 16 residues. Germline V lookup: CDR1 SGHNT, CDR2 YYREEE (reference sequence). V was pared by 4 bases and J by 7 bases, with 16 bases of the junction left unmatched. The CDR3, as DNA: TGTGCCAGCAGCGCAGGACAGGCCCGAGCCCGAGGTGGCTACACCTTC. As protein: CASSAGQARARGGYTF.

This clone was detected a few times. The CDR3 bases are TGTGCCAGTAGCCCTGGGGCGTTGCGGACTAATGAAAAACTGTTTTTT. Translating gives CASSPGALRTNEKLFF. The J gene is TRBJ1-4, the V gene TRBV19; TRBD1 is a possible D gene (5 bases). The V gene lost 6 bases and the J gene lost 2 bases, with 16 bases spanning the gap. Germline-derived CDR1 and CDR2 are LNHDA and SQIVND (reference sequence). There are 16 residues in the CDR3.

Only a few counts were recorded for this clone. The chain joins TRBV6-5 to TRBJ2-6; D is perhaps TRBD2 (5 bases). The CDR3 runs 12 residues. The V end lost 6 bases, the J end lost 9 bases, and 9 bases lay between the germline ends. Germline CDR1 and CDR2: MNHEY and SVGAGI. The CDR3 DNA is TGTGCCAGCAGCAGAGGGTTCAACGTCCTGACTTTC. Translated, it gives CASSRGFNVLTF.

This clone has a handful of counts. The chain uses TRBV6-5 and TRBJ1-5, with D tentatively TRBD1 (5 bases). CDR1 and CDR2 from the germline V gene are MNHEY and SVGAGI. The germline V and J ends were trimmed by 4 bases and 2 bases, with 15 bases remaining between them. The CDR3 totals 16 residues. The CDR3 DNA reads as TGTGCCAGCAGTTCCCCACCCAGCAGGGGCAATCAGCCCCAGCATTTT. Translated: CASSSPPSRGNQPQHF.

This rearrangement joins TRBV7-9 to TRBJ2-7; no definite D call. The CDR3 runs 14 residues. V was pared by 7 bases and J by 1 base, with 14 bases between. The germline V gene encodes CDR1 SEHNR and CDR2 FQNEAQ (reference sequence). CDR3 region: CASTPRAVSYEQYF. The CDR3, as DNA: TGTGCCAGCACCCCCCGCGCTGTTTCCTACGAGCAGTACTTC.

The rearrangement links TRBV9 to TRBJ2-5; a weak D match, TRBD2 (6 bases). The CDR3 totals 14 residues. Germline CDR1 and CDR2: SGDLS and YYNGEE. Trimming shortened V by 3 bases and J by 5 bases, and 14 bases separated the two germline ends. The CDR3 sequence is CASSGAGLWETQYF. The CDR3 DNA sequence: TGTGCCAGCAGCGGGGCGGGGTTATGGGAGACCCAGTACTTC.

V usage is TRBV30 and J usage is TRBJ2-5; perhaps TRBD2 as D (7 bases). The V end was cut by 5 bases, the J end by 5 bases, with 18 bases between. The CDR3 consists of 14 residues. Looked up from germline, CDR1 is GTSNPN and CDR2 is SVGIG (reference sequence). CDR3 amino acids: CAWGGASGVETQYF. The CDR3 DNA reads TGTGCCTGGGGGGGGGCGAGTGGGGTGGAGACCCAGTACTTC.

The chain has TRBV4-2 and TRBJ1-2; the D is unclear. The CDR3 covers 16 residues. Per germline, CDR1 LGHNA and CDR2 YNFKEQ. V dropped 0 bases and J dropped 0 bases, with 11 bases sitting between them. CDR3 bases: TGTGCCAGCAGCCAAGACGCGGCAGAGTCTAACTATGGCTACACCTTC. Encoded protein: CASSQDAAESNYGYTF.

The J gene is TRBJ2-7, the V gene TRBV5-4; no firm D call. The CDR3 is 12 amino acids. V lost 1 base to trimming and J lost 3 bases, with 5 bases between them. CDR1 is SGHNT and CDR2 is YYREEE in the germline V gene (reference sequence). CDR3 protein: CASSLPNYEQYF. CDR3 nucleotides: TGTGCCAGCAGCTTGCCAAACTACGAGCAGTACTTC.

The chain recombines TRBV9 with TRBJ2-5, with 8 bases fitting TRBD2. The CDR3 totals 16 residues. CDR1 SGDLS and CDR2 YYNGEE come from the germline V gene. Trimming removed 0 bases from V and 5 bases from J; junction bases left unmatched: 9. CDR3 protein: CASSVDGGADSETQYF. CDR3 bases: TGTGCCAGCAGCGTAGACGGGGGGGCCGATAGTGAGACCCAGTACTTC.

V and J are TRBV15 and TRBJ1-4; D gene uncertain. The V end was cut by 1 base, the J end by 3 bases, with 15 bases between. Germline CDR1 LNHNV, CDR2 YYDKDF (reference sequence). The CDR3 sequence is 17 residues long. CDR3 in amino acids: CATSRVGVIGSNEKLFF. The CDR3 DNA sequence: TGTGCCACCAGCAGAGTCGGGGTGATAGGCTCTAATGAAAAACTGTTTTTT.

This sequence joins TRBV9 and TRBJ2-1; tentative D call: TRBD2 (5 bases). V was pared by 4 bases and J by 14 bases, with 19 bases between. CDR1 SGDLS and CDR2 YYNGEE come from the germline V gene. This CDR3 is built from 13 residues. The CDR3 region has the DNA TGTGCCAGCAGCCCCCGGGCCGAGTACGGGGAGTTCTTC. As protein: CASSPRAEYGEFF. The whole variable domain, filled in from reference TRBV9 and TRBJ2-1, reads DSGVTQTPKHLITATGQRVTLRCSPRSGDLSVYWYQQSLDQGLQFLIQYYNGEERAKGNILERFSAQQFPDLHSELNLSSLELGDSALYFCASSPRAEYGEFFGPGTRLTVL.

V and J are TRBV19 and TRBJ1-2; D is perhaps TRBD1 (5 bases). This CDR3 is 15 amino acids long. Trimming pared 1 base from V and 2 bases from J, leaving 11 bases between. Germline-derived CDR1 and CDR2 are LNHDA and SQIVND (reference sequence). As DNA, the CDR3 is TGTGCCAGTAGTATAGCTTGGACATCGAACTATGGCTACACCTTC. Translating gives CASSIAWTSNYGYTF. The whole variable domain, remainder taken from reference TRBV19 and TRBJ1-2, is DGGITQSPKYLFRKEGQNVTLSCEQNLNHDAMYWYRQDPGQGLRLIYYSQIVNDFQKGDIAEGYSVSREKKESFPLTVTSAQKNPTAFYLCASSIAWTSNYGYTFGSGTRLTVV.

About this clone itself: This specimen includes other DNA sequences encoding the same CDR3. The chain joins TRBV7-2 to TRBJ1-2; tentative D call: TRBD1 (5 bases). Per germline, CDR1 SGHTA and CDR2 FQGNSA. This CDR3 has 13 amino acids. Trimming took 3 bases from V and 6 from J, leaving 11 bases between them. CDR3 residues: CASSFRQGDGYTF. CDR3 DNA: TGTGCCAGCAGCTTCCGGCAGGGCGATGGCTACACCTTC.

This clone was found a few times. The chain combines TRBV28 with TRBJ1-6; 10 bases agree with TRBD1. The V and J ends lost 11 bases and 0 bases, in that order; junction bases with no gene match: 7. Per germline, CDR1 MDHEN and CDR2 SYDVKM. The CDR3 extends over 16 amino acids. The CDR3 reads CAGRTGGGSYNSPLHF. CDR3 in DNA: TGTGCCGGCCGGACAGGGGGTGGCTCCTATAATTCACCCCTCCACTTT.

The rearrangement joins TRBV5-5 to TRBJ2-7; the D gene is possibly TRBD1 (5 bases). V lost 4 bases to trimming and J lost 7 bases, with 15 bases between them. Germline CDR1 reads SGHKS; CDR2 reads YYEKEE (reference sequence). The CDR3 consists of 13 residues. The CDR3 region is CASSLGGRGEQYF. In DNA, the CDR3 is TGTGCCAGCAGCCTGGGTGGAAGGGGAGAGCAGTACTTC.

The V gene is TRBV9, the J gene TRBJ1-3; D is possibly TRBD1 (5 bases). The germline CDR1 and CDR2 sequences are SGDLS and YYNGEE. Trimming cost V 0 bases and J 3 bases, with 16 bases left between them. The CDR3 extends over 17 amino acids. The CDR3 nucleotides read TGTGCCAGCAGCGTAGCTCAGGGTACCAACTTTGGAAACACCATATATTTT. It encodes CASSVAQGTNFGNTIYF.